The clone carrying this TCR beta chain was found many times. Via MiXCR, TCRdb re-called the PCR reads, giving one row per CDR3 protein. Of tens of thousands of distinct CDR3 sequences listed, approximately 22% were seen once; the top ten hold 1.1%. Germline V CDR1 and CDR2: KGHDR, SFDVKD. With V trimmed by 9 bases and J by 10 bases, 10 bases remained unmatched. CDR3 length equals 13 residues. This sample was included in a study of molecular identifiers for immune sequencing clone quantification. The TCR sequence derives from a human donor in good health. Some libraries in this study had Jurkat cell RNA spiked in. The specimen sequenced was naive CD8+ T cells from blood, with Jurkat cell RNA spiked in. The subset here: FACS-sorted CD8+CD4-CCR7+CD45RA+ naive T cells. The genes are TRBV24-1 and TRBJ2-1, with 8 bases lining up with TRBD2. The CDR3 DNA reads TGTGCCACCGGAAAACTAGCGGTCCCCGAGCAGTTCTTC. Its protein is CATGKLAVPEQFF.